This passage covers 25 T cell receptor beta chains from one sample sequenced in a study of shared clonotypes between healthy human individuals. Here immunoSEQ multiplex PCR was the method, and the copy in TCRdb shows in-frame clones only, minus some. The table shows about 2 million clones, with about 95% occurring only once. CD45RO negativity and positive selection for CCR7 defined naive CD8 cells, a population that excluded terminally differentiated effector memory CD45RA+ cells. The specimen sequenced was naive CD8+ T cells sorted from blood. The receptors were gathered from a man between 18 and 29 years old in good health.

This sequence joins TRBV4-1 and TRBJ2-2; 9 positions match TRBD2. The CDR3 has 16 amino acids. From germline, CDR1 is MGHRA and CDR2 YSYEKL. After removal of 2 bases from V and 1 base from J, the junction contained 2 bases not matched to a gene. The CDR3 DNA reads TGCGCCAGCAGCCAAAAACTAGCGGGGAACACCGGGGAGCTGTTTTTT. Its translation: CASSQKLAGNTGELFF.

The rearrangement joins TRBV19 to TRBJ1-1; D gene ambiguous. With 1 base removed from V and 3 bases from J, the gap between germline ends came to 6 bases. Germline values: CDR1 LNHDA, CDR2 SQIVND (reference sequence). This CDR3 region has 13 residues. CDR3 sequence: CASSIGADTEAFF. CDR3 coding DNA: TGTGCCAGTAGTATAGGCGCGGACACTGAAGCTTTCTTT.

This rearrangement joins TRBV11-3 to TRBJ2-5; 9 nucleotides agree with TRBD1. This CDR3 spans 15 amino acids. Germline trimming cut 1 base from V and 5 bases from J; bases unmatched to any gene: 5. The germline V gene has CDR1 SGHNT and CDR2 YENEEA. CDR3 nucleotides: TGTGCCAGCAGCTTAGGGGACAGGGAGTGGGAGACCCAGTACTTC. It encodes CASSLGDREWETQYF.

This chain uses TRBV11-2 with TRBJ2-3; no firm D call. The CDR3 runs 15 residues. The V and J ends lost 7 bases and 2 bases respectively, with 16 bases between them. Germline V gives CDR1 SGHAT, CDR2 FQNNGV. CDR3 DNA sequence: TGTGCCAGCATCGTCAATGCGGATTACACAGATACGCAGTATTTT. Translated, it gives CASIVNADYTDTQYF.

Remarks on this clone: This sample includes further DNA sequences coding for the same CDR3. In DNA, the CDR3 is TGTGCCAGCAGCCCTCCCAACAATGAGCAGTTCTTC. Translation gives CASSPPNNEQFF. The rearrangement joins TRBV27 to TRBJ2-1; D remains ambiguous. The CDR3 is 12 residues long. V shed 6 bases and J shed 5 bases, with 8 bases lying between them. Germline loops: CDR1 MNHEY, CDR2 SMNVEV (reference sequence).

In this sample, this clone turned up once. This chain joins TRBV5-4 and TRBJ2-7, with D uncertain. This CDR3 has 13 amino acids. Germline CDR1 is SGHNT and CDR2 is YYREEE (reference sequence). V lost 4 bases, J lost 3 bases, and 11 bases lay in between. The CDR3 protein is CASSPTPYYEQYF. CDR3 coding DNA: TGTGCCAGCAGCCCGACACCTTACTACGAGCAGTACTTC.

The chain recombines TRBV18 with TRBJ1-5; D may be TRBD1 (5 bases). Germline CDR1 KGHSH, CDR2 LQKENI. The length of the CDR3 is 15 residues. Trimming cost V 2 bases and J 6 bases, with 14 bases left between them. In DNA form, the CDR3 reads TGTGCCAGCTCACCAGGGCAGGGAGATAGTCAGCCCCAGCATTTT. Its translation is CASSPGQGDSQPQHF. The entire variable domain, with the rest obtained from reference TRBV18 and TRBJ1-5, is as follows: NAGVMQNPRHLVRRRGQEARLRCSPMKGHSHVYWYRQLPEEGLKFMVYLQKENIIDESGMPKERFSAEFPKEGPSILRIQQVVRGDSAAYFCASSPGQGDSQPQHFGDGTRLSIL.

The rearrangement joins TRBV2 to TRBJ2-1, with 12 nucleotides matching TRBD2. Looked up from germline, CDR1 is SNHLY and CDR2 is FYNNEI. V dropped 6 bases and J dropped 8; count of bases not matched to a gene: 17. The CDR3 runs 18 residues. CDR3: CASSRTFRLAGAGYEQFF. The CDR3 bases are TGTGCCAGCAGCCGCACCTTTAGACTAGCGGGAGCGGGGTATGAGCAGTTCTTC.

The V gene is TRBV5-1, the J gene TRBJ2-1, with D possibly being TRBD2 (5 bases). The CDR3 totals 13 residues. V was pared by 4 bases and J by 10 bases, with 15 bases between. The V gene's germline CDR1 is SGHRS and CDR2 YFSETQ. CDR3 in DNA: TGCGCCAGCAGCGACCAACTAGATGCGGAGCAGTTCTTC. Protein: CASSDQLDAEQFF.

CDR3 nucleotides: TGCAGCGTTGTACTAGCGGGAGGACTGAACACCGGGGAGCTGTTTTTT. This sequence encodes CSVVLAGGLNTGELFF. This chain links TRBV29-1 with TRBJ2-2; 12 bases fit TRBD2. Looked up from germline, CDR1 is SQVTM and CDR2 is ANQGSEA. There are 16 residues in the CDR3. J lost 1 base, V lost 4 bases, and 4 bases had no gene match.

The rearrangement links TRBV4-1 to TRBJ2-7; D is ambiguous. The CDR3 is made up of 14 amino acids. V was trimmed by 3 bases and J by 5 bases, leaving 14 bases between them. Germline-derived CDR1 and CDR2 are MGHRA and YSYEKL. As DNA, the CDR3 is TGCGCCAGCAGCCATGATATGGTTCCCCACGAGCAGTACTTC. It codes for CASSHDMVPHEQYF.

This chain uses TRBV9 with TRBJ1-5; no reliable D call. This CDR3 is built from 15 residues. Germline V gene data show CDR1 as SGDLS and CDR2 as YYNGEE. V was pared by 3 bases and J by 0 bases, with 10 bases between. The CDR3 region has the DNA TGTGCCAGCAGCGCATCCTGGGGTAGCAATCAGCCCCAGCATTTT. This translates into CASSASWGSNQPQHF.

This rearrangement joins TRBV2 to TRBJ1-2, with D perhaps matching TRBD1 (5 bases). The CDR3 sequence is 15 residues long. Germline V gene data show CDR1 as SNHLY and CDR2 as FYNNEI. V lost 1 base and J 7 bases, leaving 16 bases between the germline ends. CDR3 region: CASSEGIGTAGGYTF. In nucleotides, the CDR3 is TGTGCCAGCAGTGAAGGGATTGGGACCGCTGGTGGCTACACCTTC.

The CDR3 is CASTGGRADEQYF. The CDR3 region has the DNA TGTGCCAGTACCGGCGGGAGGGCCGACGAGCAGTACTTC. The J gene is TRBJ2-7, the V gene TRBV19; 9 nucleotides align to TRBD2. Germline trimming cut 7 bases from V and 5 bases from J; bases unmatched to any gene: 6. This CDR3 is 13 amino acids long. Looked up from germline, CDR1 is LNHDA and CDR2 is SQIVND (reference sequence).

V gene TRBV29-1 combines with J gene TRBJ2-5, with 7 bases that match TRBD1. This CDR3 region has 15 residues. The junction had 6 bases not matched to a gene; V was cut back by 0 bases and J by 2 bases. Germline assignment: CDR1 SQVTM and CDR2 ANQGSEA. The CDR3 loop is CSVEDPRQGQETQYF. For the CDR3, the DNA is TGCAGCGTTGAAGATCCCCGACAGGGACAAGAGACCCAGTACTTC.

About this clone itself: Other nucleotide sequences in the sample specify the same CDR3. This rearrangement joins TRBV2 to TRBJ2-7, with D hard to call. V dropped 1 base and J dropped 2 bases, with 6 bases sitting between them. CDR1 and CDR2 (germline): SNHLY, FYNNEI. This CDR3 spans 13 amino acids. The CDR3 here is CASSEGGTYEQYF. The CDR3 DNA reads TGTGCCAGCAGTGAAGGAGGTACCTACGAGCAGTACTTC.

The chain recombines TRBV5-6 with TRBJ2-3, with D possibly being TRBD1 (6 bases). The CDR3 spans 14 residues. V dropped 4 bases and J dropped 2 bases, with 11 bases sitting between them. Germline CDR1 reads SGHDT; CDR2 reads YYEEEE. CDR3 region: CASSPGQVTDTQYF. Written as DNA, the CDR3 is TGTGCCAGCAGCCCGGGACAAGTCACAGATACGCAGTATTTT.

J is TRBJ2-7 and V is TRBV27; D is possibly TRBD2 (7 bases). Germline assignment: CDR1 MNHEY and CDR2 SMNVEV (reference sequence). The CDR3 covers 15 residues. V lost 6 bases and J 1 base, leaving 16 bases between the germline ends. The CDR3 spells CASSAAGAASYEQYF. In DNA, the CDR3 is TGTGCCAGCAGCGCGGCGGGGGCAGCATCCTACGAGCAGTACTTC.

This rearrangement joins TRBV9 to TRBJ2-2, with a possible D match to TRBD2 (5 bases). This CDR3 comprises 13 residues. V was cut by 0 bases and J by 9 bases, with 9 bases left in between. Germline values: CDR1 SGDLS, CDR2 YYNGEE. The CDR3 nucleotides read TGTGCCAGCAGCGTAGGAGCTAGCAGGGAGCTGTTTTTT. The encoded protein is CASSVGASRELFF.

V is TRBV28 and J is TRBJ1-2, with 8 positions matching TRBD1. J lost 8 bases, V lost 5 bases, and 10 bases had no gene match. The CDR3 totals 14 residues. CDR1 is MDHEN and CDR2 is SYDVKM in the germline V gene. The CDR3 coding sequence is TGTGCCAGCAGTACAGGGGGTTGGTTTTACGGCTACACCTTC. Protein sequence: CASSTGGWFYGYTF.

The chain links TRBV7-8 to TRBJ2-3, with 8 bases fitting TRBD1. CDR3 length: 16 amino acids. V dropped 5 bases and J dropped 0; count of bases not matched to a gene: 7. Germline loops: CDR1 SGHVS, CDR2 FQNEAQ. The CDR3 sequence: CASSMDRESSTDTQYF. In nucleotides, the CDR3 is TGTGCCAGCAGCATGGACAGGGAGTCTAGCACAGATACGCAGTATTTT.

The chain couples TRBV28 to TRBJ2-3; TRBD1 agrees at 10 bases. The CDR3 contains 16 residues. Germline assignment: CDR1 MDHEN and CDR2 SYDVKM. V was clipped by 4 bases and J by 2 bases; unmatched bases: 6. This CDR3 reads CASSWGQGINTDTQYF. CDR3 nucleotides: TGTGCCAGCAGTTGGGGACAGGGGATAAACACAGATACGCAGTATTTT.

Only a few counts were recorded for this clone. CDR3 DNA sequence: TGCAGCGTTGAAATCGCTGAAGCTTTCTTT. This encodes CSVEIAEAFF. This rearrangement joins TRBV29-1 to TRBJ1-1; D ambiguous. V was trimmed by 2 bases and J by 6 bases, leaving 4 bases between them. Germline-derived CDR1 and CDR2 are SQVTM and ANQGSEA. The CDR3 runs to 10 residues.

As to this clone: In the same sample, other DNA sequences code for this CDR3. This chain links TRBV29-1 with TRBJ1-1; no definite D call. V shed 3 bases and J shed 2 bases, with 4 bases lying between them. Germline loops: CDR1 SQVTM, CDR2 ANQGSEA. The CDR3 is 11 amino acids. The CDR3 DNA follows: TGCAGCGTTGATAGTAACACTGAAGCTTTCTTT. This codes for CSVDSNTEAFF. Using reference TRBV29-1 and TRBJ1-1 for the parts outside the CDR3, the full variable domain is SAVISQKPSRDICQRGTSLTIQCQVDSQVTMMFWYRQQPGQSLTLIATANQGSEATYESGFVIDKFPISRPNLTFSTLTVSNMSPEDSSIYLCSVDSNTEAFFGQGTRLTVV.

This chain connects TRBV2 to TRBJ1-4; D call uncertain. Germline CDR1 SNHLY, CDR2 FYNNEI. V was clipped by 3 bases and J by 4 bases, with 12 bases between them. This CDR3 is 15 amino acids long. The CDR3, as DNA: TGTGCCAGCAGTGAGAGTGCCTTTCTTAATGAAAAACTGTTTTTT. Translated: CASSESAFLNEKLFF.